These 5 T cell receptor beta chains were sequenced from one sample in a study of beta chain features in type 1 diabetes. The study's findings and limits: When Type 1 diabetes patients were examined, their TCRB CDR3s proved moderately but significantly shorter in all four CD4+ subsets.

These receptors' antigens are unknown. Sequencing targeted expressed TCRB transcripts, as all isolated RNA had been reverse transcribed. Data came from immunoSEQ multiplex PCR; TCRdb stores just in-frame clones and leaves some out. The sample includes approximately 730,000 clones, around 15% of them seen just once. The material sequenced was naive CD4+ T cells from blood. These TCRs come from a young man with type 1 diabetes.

This clone has just a few counts. The chain joins TRBV28 to TRBJ2-7; the match to TRBD1 covers 7 bases. The CDR3 totals 15 residues. Germline CDR1 MDHEN, CDR2 SYDVKM. With 5 bases clipped from V and 0 bases from J, the junction kept 7 bases outside the gene matches. The CDR3: CASSTSGTASYEQYF. CDR3 bases: TGTGCCAGCAGTACCTCCGGGACAGCCTCCTACGAGCAGTACTTC.

The chain has TRBV27 and TRBJ2-7; maybe TRBD1 (6 bases). Germline values: CDR1 MNHEY, CDR2 SMNVEV (reference sequence). V was clipped by 5 bases and J by 3 bases, with 11 bases between them. The CDR3 spans 13 residues. The CDR3 is CASSPGQHYEQYF. In DNA, the CDR3 is TGTGCCAGCAGTCCCGGACAGCACTACGAGCAGTACTTC.

This clone was detected only a few times. The gene calls are TRBV28 and TRBJ2-7; no clear D gene. Trimming shortened V by 3 bases and J by 7 bases, and 7 bases separated the two germline ends. The CDR3 runs to 11 residues. CDR1 MDHEN and CDR2 SYDVKM come from the germline V gene. This chain's CDR3 is CASSFRQEQYF. In DNA form, the CDR3 reads TGTGCCAGCAGTTTCCGACAAGAGCAGTACTTC.

The chain is built from TRBV6-5 and TRBJ2-5; TRBD2 is a possible D gene (6 bases). The germline V gene has CDR1 MNHEY and CDR2 SVGAGI. V gave up 2 bases and J gave up 9 bases, with 13 bases separating them. CDR3 size: 13 residues. In nucleotides, the CDR3 is TGTGCCAGCAGTTACGGCCTATCGGGGGCCCAGTACTTC. This translates into CASSYGLSGAQYF.

The rearrangement uses TRBV4-2 and TRBJ2-7, with D possibly being TRBD1 (5 bases). Germline CDR1 LGHNA, CDR2 YNFKEQ. Trimming pared 0 bases from V and 0 bases from J, leaving 18 bases between. The CDR3 runs to 18 residues. In nucleotides, the CDR3 is TGTGCCAGCAGCCAAGATGGTAGCTCGGACACAAGCTCCTACGAGCAGTACTTC. This sequence encodes CASSQDGSSDTSSYEQYF.